What follows are 24 T cell receptor beta chains derived from one specimen sequenced in a study of shared clonotypes between healthy human individuals. The protocol was immunoSEQ multiplex PCR, while the TCRdb copy is restricted to in-frame clones and leaves out a portion. The sample consists of about 640,000 clones, approximately 75% of them appearing once. Material: memory CD4+ T cells sorted from blood. Subset in this sample: CD45RA-negative fraction. The origin of the receptors is a woman in her twenties or thirties in good health.

The chain links TRBV9 to TRBJ2-5; D not resolved. In germline, CDR1 is SGDLS, CDR2 YYNGEE. The CDR3 covers 12 residues. Deletions cut 4 bases from V and 4 bases from J, with 8 bases between. The CDR3 loop is CASSPLGETQYF. DNA of the CDR3: TGTGCCAGCAGCCCCTTGGGAGAGACCCAGTACTTC.

As concerns this clone: At the DNA level, this CDR3 is encoded by other sequences in the same sample as well. The chain employs TRBV5-1 and TRBJ1-2; no clear D. The ends were cut back, 5 bases at V and 2 bases at J, with 10 bases in the middle. The germline gives CDR1 SGHRS, CDR2 YFSETQ. The CDR3 length is 13 residues. The CDR3 nucleotides are TGCGCCAGCAGAACGGGATTAAACTATGGCTACACCTTC. Translation gives CASRTGLNYGYTF.

Many counts were recorded for this clone. Other nucleotide sequences from this sample produce the same CDR3. V and J are TRBV10-2 and TRBJ2-2; D is unresolved. The CDR3 extends over 14 amino acids. The V end was cut by 0 bases, the J end by 2 bases, with 4 bases between. Per germline, CDR1 WSHSY and CDR2 SAAADI. CDR3 residues: CASSESSNTGELFF. CDR3 bases: TGCGCCAGCAGTGAGTCGAGCAACACCGGGGAGCTGTTTTTT.

This clone was found once. The chain combines TRBV12-5 with TRBJ2-2, with 9 bases matching TRBD2. This CDR3 comprises 16 residues. V was pared by 3 bases and J by 4 bases, with 6 bases of the junction left unmatched. Germline V lookup: CDR1 LGHNT, CDR2 FRNRAP. The CDR3 is CASGFQAGGFTGELFF. CDR3 nucleotides: TGTGCTAGTGGTTTCCAAGCGGGAGGTTTCACCGGGGAGCTGTTTTTT.

The gene calls are TRBV18 and TRBJ2-1; 7 nucleotides line up with TRBD2. J gave up 2 bases and V 1 base, and 5 bases lay outside the gene matches. The CDR3 consists of 16 residues. Germline V gene sequence: CDR1 KGHSH, CDR2 LQKENI. The CDR3 DNA reads as TGTGCCAGCTCACCACGGAGCGGGATAGCCTACAATGAGCAGTTCTTC. Protein sequence: CASSPRSGIAYNEQFF. The whole variable domain, filled in from reference TRBV18 and TRBJ2-1, reads NAGVMQNPRHLVRRRGQEARLRCSPMKGHSHVYWYRQLPEEGLKFMVYLQKENIIDESGMPKERFSAEFPKEGPSILRIQQVVRGDSAAYFCASSPRSGIAYNEQFFGPGTRLTVL.

The V call is TRBV29-1, the J call TRBJ2-2, with D perhaps assigned TRBD1 or TRBD2 (5 bases each). The germline V gene has CDR1 SQVTM and CDR2 ANQGSEA. V was trimmed by 4 bases and J by 4 bases, leaving 25 bases between them. The CDR3 is 18 amino acids. CDR3 in amino acids: CSVATFLNRDGFTGELFF. The CDR3 DNA is TGCAGCGTTGCAACCTTTTTAAACCGGGACGGATTCACCGGGGAGCTGTTTTTT.

This clone was counted only a few times. The chain joins TRBV30 to TRBJ2-3, with a weak D call TRBD1 (6 bases). V shed 6 bases and J shed 3 bases, with 16 bases lying between them. Germline CDR1 is GTSNPN and CDR2 is SVGIG (reference sequence). The CDR3 is made up of 14 amino acids. The chain's CDR3 is CACEWSTGTDTQYF. CDR3 coding DNA: TGTGCCTGTGAATGGAGTACAGGGACAGATACGCAGTATTTT.

With regard to this clone: Other DNA sequences from this sample encode an identical CDR3 as well. V usage is TRBV5-1 and J usage is TRBJ2-1; D tentatively fits TRBD1 or TRBD2 (5 bases each). Germline-derived CDR1 and CDR2 are SGHRS and YFSETQ. This CDR3 has 15 amino acids. V shed 0 bases and J shed 3 bases, with 10 bases lying between them. The CDR3 DNA follows: TGCGCCAGCAGCTTGGCATCAGGGAGCTACAATGAGCAGTTCTTC. Encoded protein: CASSLASGSYNEQFF.

V gene TRBV5-4 combines with J gene TRBJ2-7; 8 bases line up with TRBD2. V lost 1 base, J lost 5 bases, and 11 bases stayed unmatched. The CDR3 is 16 residues long. Germline-derived CDR1 and CDR2 are SGHNT and YYREEE (reference sequence). CDR3 bases: TGTGCCAGCAGCTTGATCGGGAGCGGGAGAAGTAACGAGCAGTACTTC. It specifies CASSLIGSGRSNEQYF.

The genes are TRBV25-1 and TRBJ2-1, with a weak D call TRBD2 (5 bases). Germline CDR1 is MGHDK and CDR2 is SYGVNS. The CDR3 is made up of 13 amino acids. Trimming cost V 5 bases and J 9 bases, with 14 bases left between them. CDR3 nucleotide sequence: TGTGCCAGCAGTCTGAGGGAGTTGGGTGAGCAGTTCTTC. It codes for CASSLRELGEQFF.

This clone appeared a single time. The J gene is TRBJ2-3, the V gene TRBV28; D uncertain. This CDR3 is built from 14 residues. The germline CDR1 and CDR2 sequences are MDHEN and SYDVKM. The V and J ends lost 6 bases and 11 bases respectively, with 21 bases between them. The CDR3 nucleotides are TGTGCCAGCAGGGCCGATGGGTCCCACCCGGTGCAGTATTTT. Its protein is CASRADGSHPVQYF.

This chain joins TRBV5-4 and TRBJ2-3; D gene uncertain. From germline, CDR1 is SGHNT and CDR2 YYREEE (reference sequence). This CDR3 has 14 residues. Between the trimmed V and J ends, which lost 0 bases and 2 bases, there was a span of 7 bases. CDR3 coding DNA: TGTGCCAGCAGCTTGGTTGCTTACACAGATACGCAGTATTTT. Amino acid sequence: CASSLVAYTDTQYF.

The chain carries TRBV5-1 and TRBJ2-7; 7 positions match TRBD1. The CDR3 runs to 15 residues. The junction had 14 bases not matched to a gene; V was cut back by 6 bases and J by 5 bases. CDR1 is SGHRS and CDR2 is YFSETQ in the germline V gene. The CDR3 reads CASMPGQAAFHEQYF. The CDR3 DNA follows: TGCGCCAGCATGCCTGGACAGGCCGCATTCCACGAGCAGTACTTC.

This clone occurred a few times. The chain carries TRBV7-2 and TRBJ2-1; 10 bases line up with TRBD2. The V gene's germline CDR1 is SGHTA and CDR2 FQGNSA. V shed 5 bases and J 4 bases; nucleotides not matched to a gene: 5. This CDR3 is built from 15 residues. CDR3 nucleotides: TGTGCCAGCAGCCCTCAGACTAGCGGGTACAATGAGCAGTTCTTC. This encodes CASSPQTSGYNEQFF.

The chain combines TRBV6-5 with TRBJ2-7, with 7 bases aligning to TRBD1. V shed 6 bases, J shed 1 base, and the junction held 6 bases outside the gene matches. Germline lookup yields CDR1 MNHEY and CDR2 SVGAGI. The CDR3 has 14 residues. For the CDR3, the DNA is TGTGCCAGCAGAACGTCGGGACAGTCCTACGAGCAGTACTTC. Residues: CASRTSGQSYEQYF.

The V gene is TRBV27, the J gene TRBJ2-7; D is perhaps TRBD1 (7 bases). The CDR3 has 15 residues. V dropped 8 bases and J dropped 3 bases, with 20 bases sitting between them. The germline gives CDR1 MNHEY, CDR2 SMNVEV (reference sequence). The CDR3 region is CASRSLQGRFYEQYF. CDR3 DNA: TGTGCCAGCCGCTCCCTACAGGGGAGGTTCTACGAGCAGTACTTC.

The V gene is TRBV28, the J gene TRBJ2-1; TRBD2 aligns across 10 bases. Germline loops: CDR1 MDHEN, CDR2 SYDVKM. There are 15 residues in the CDR3. After removal of 2 bases from V and 7 bases from J, the junction contained 5 bases not matched to a gene. As DNA, the CDR3 is TGTGCCAGCAGTTTAAGAGCGGGAGGGCTTAATGAGCAGTTCTTC. The encoded protein is CASSLRAGGLNEQFF.

The V call is TRBV6-1, the J call TRBJ2-7; TRBD2 matches at 7 bases. V dropped 5 bases and J dropped 3; count of bases not matched to a gene: 7. The CDR3 has 14 amino acids. The V gene's germline CDR1 is MNHNS and CDR2 SASEGT. In nucleotides, the CDR3 is TGTGCCAGCAGTCCCACTGGACTAGTCTACGAGCAGTACTTC. Residues: CASSPTGLVYEQYF.

This clone has ten or more counts. This sample includes further DNA sequences coding for the same CDR3. The V and J genes are TRBV5-1 and TRBJ2-1, with 7 bases identical to TRBD1. The length of the CDR3 is 15 residues. Germline values: CDR1 SGHRS, CDR2 YFSETQ. The ends lost 4 bases at V and 4 bases at J; junction bases unmatched: 8. As DNA, the CDR3 is TGCGCCAGCAGCCTTGACAGGGTGGGATACAATGAGCAGTTCTTC. Translating gives CASSLDRVGYNEQFF.

This clone was observed a single time. This chain connects TRBV10-1 to TRBJ2-7; 7 bases fit TRBD2. The CDR3 covers 18 residues. The V gene's germline CDR1 is WNHNN and CDR2 SYGVQD (reference sequence). The V segment lost 0 bases and the J segment 0 bases; nucleotides outside the gene matches: 11. The CDR3 sequence: CASSESIGSGLSSYEQYF. The CDR3 DNA follows: TGCGCCAGCAGTGAGTCCATTGGTAGCGGGTTAAGCTCCTACGAGCAGTACTTC.

Concerning this clone itself: This same CDR3 is encoded by further DNA sequences in the sample. V is TRBV28 and J is TRBJ2-2; TRBD2 matches at 7 bases. V shed 2 bases, J shed 6 bases, and the junction held 6 bases outside the gene matches. This CDR3 comprises 15 residues. The germline CDR1 and CDR2 sequences are MDHEN and SYDVKM. CDR3 nucleotide sequence: TGTGCCAGCAGTTTAGTGGGAGGGCCGGCCGGGGAGCTGTTTTTT. Protein sequence: CASSLVGGPAGELFF.

J is TRBJ2-1 and V is TRBV5-1; D may be TRBD2 (5 bases). The V end was cut by 5 bases, the J end by 0 bases, with 12 bases between. Germline lookup yields CDR1 SGHRS and CDR2 YFSETQ. The CDR3 runs to 15 residues. In DNA, the CDR3 is TGCGCCAGCAGTAGGAGGAACAGCTCCTACAATGAGCAGTTCTTC. Its translation is CASSRRNSSYNEQFF. Looking up the rest from reference TRBV5-1 and TRBJ2-1 gives the full variable domain: KAGVTQTPRYLIKTRGQQVTLSCSPISGHRSVSWYQQTPGQGLQFLFEYFSETQRNKGNFPGRFSGRQFSNSRSEMNVSTLELGDSALYLCASSRRNSSYNEQFFGPGTRLTVL.

The CDR3: CASSPGLAGVPGDGELFF. The CDR3 DNA follows: TGTGCCAGCAGCCCGGGACTAGCGGGAGTCCCCGGTGACGGGGAGCTGTTTTTT. The rearrangement links TRBV11-1 to TRBJ2-2; 14 bases are shared with TRBD2. The CDR3 runs to 18 residues. J gave up 7 bases and V 5 bases, and 12 bases lay outside the gene matches. Germline CDR1 and CDR2: SGHAT and FQDESV (reference sequence).

The chain carries TRBV4-1 and TRBJ2-3, with D possibly matching TRBD2 (6 bases). Per germline, CDR1 MGHRA and CDR2 YSYEKL. This CDR3 is built from 16 residues. Deletions cut 2 bases from V and 1 base from J, with 13 bases between. CDR3 residues: CASSQPGSGGTDTQYF. Written as DNA, the CDR3 is TGCGCCAGCAGCCAACCGGGCTCGGGGGGCACAGATACGCAGTATTTT.